Below are 24 T cell receptor beta chains sequenced from a single sample in a study of human T cells and chemical hapten exposure. Time point indicated: patch test 1, 2 weeks after DPC sensitization. The treatment here: therapeutic diphenylcyclopropenone sensitization with weekly scalp DPC. Using its own MiXCR run on the RACE reads, TCRdb lists one record per CDR3 protein. The sample records 80,000 to 100,000 distinct CDR3 sequences, 12% being singletons. The sequenced sample was whole blood, obtained in connection with sensitization to the hapten diphenylcyclopropenone (DPC). These receptor sequences come from a woman aged 40 to 50 with alopecia areata. Some clones in this sample may be carry-over from other donors' samples.

The chain has TRBV11-3 and TRBJ2-3, with 10 bases that match TRBD2. The CDR3 length is 15 residues. The ends lost 0 bases at V and 5 bases at J; junction bases unmatched: 2. The germline V gene encodes CDR1 SGHNT and CDR2 YENEEA. In nucleotides, the CDR3 is TGTGCCAGCAGCTTAGAGGCTAGCGGGAGAGATACGCAGTATTTT. Translating gives CASSLEASGRDTQYF.

This clonotype was observed at least ten times. CDR3 in DNA: TGTGCCAGCAGCTCCGGCACAGATACGCAGTATTTT. This gives the protein CASSSGTDTQYF. The chain carries TRBV7-2 and TRBJ2-3; D is unclear. Trimming removed 4 bases at V and 1 base at J, with 3 bases between. The CDR3 is 12 residues long. CDR1 and CDR2 (germline): SGHTA, FQGNSA. The whole variable domain, remainder taken from reference TRBV7-2 and TRBJ2-3, is GAGVSQSPSNKVTEKGKDVELRCDPISGHTALYWYRQSLGQGLEFLIYFQGNSAPDKSGLPSDRFSAERTGGSVSTLTIQRTQQEDSAVYLCASSSGTDTQYFGPGTRLTVL.

The rearrangement joins TRBV5-5 to TRBJ1-5; no firm D call. There are 15 residues in the CDR3. V was shortened by 1 base and J by 0 bases, with 8 bases between the two germline ends. The germline V gene encodes CDR1 SGHKS and CDR2 YYEKEE (reference sequence). CDR3 sequence reads: CASSLLSTSNQPQHF. For the CDR3, the DNA is TGTGCCAGCAGCTTGCTTAGTACTAGCAATCAGCCCCAGCATTTT. The full variable domain, in which reference TRBV5-5 and TRBJ1-5 provide the parts outside the CDR3, is DAGVTQSPTHLIKTRGQQVTLRCSPISGHKSVSWYQQVLGQGPQFIFQYYEKEERGRGNFPDRFSARQFPNYSSELNVNALLLGDSALYLCASSLLSTSNQPQHFGDGTRLSIL.

In this sample, this clonotype turned up a few times. The rearrangement uses TRBV19 and TRBJ2-1; tentative D call: TRBD2 (6 bases). This CDR3 has 14 residues. With 4 bases removed from V and 7 bases from J, the gap between germline ends came to 14 bases. Per the germline V gene, CDR1 is LNHDA and CDR2 is SQIVND (reference sequence). The CDR3 spells CASSTAVRGNEQFF. The CDR3, as DNA: TGTGCCAGTAGTACCGCCGTTCGGGGGAATGAGCAGTTCTTC.

The rearrangement uses TRBV11-2 and TRBJ2-1, with a weak D call TRBD1 (6 bases). V was trimmed by 8 bases and J by 6 bases, leaving 11 bases between them. The length of the CDR3 is 12 residues. The germline gives CDR1 SGHAT, CDR2 FQNNGV. The DNA of the CDR3 is TGTGCCAGCTTAAGACAGGTCAATGAGCAGTTCTTC. This translates into CASLRQVNEQFF.

This clonotype has at least ten counts. This sequence joins TRBV7-9 and TRBJ2-7; 8 bases are shared with TRBD1. V lost 6 bases to trimming and J lost 3 bases; unmatched junction nucleotides: 10. The CDR3 covers 15 residues. CDR1 and CDR2 from the germline V gene are SEHNR and FQNEAQ (reference sequence). The CDR3 DNA reads as TGTGCCAGCAGATCTCTCGGCACAGGGGGCTACGAGCAGTACTTC. Its protein is CASRSLGTGGYEQYF.

The gene calls are TRBV5-1 and TRBJ2-1; 9 bases map to TRBD1. The ends lost 9 bases at V and 5 bases at J; junction bases unmatched: 9. This CDR3 comprises 14 residues. Germline V lookup: CDR1 SGHRS, CDR2 YFSETQ. CDR3 nucleotides: TGCGCCACTAAGACCGGGACAGGGAACAATGAGCAGTTCTTC. Its translation is CATKTGTGNNEQFF.

The chain carries TRBV20-1 and TRBJ2-1; 11 positions agree with TRBD2. Germline V lookup: CDR1 DFQATT, CDR2 SNEGSKA (reference sequence). The CDR3 covers 17 residues. Trimming cost V 1 base and J 7 bases; bases outside gene matches: 12. CDR3 sequence (DNA): TGCAGTGCTAGAGGCTATGAAATAGCGGGAGGGGGAAATGAGCAGTTCTTC. Residues: CSARGYEIAGGGNEQFF.

V is TRBV29-1 and J is TRBJ2-3, with a tentative D call TRBD2 (7 bases). This CDR3 region has 15 residues. Germline CDR1 is SQVTM and CDR2 is ANQGSEA. V was clipped by 6 bases and J by 2 bases, with 18 bases between them. The CDR3 protein is CSVIREGGHTDTQYF. The CDR3 DNA follows: TGCAGCGTCATTAGAGAGGGGGGGCACACAGATACGCAGTATTTT.

This clonotype turned up a few times. This chain connects TRBV7-9 to TRBJ2-1; 9 bases are a match to TRBD1. CDR1 is SEHNR and CDR2 is FQNEAQ in the germline V gene (reference sequence). This CDR3 has 15 residues. Trimming at V came to 4 bases and at J to 3 bases, leaving 4 bases not matched to a gene. The CDR3 sequence: CASSSRDRVYNEQFF. The CDR3 DNA reads as TGTGCCAGCAGCTCCCGGGACAGGGTCTACAATGAGCAGTTCTTC. Together with reference TRBV7-9 and TRBJ2-1, the CDR3 gives the full variable domain: DTGVSQNPRHKITKRGQNVTFRCDPISEHNRLYWYRQTLGQGPEFLTYFQNEAQLEKSRLLSDRFSAERPKGSFSTLEIQRTEQGDSAMYLCASSSRDRVYNEQFFGPGTRLTVL.

The V and J genes are TRBV12-3 or TRBV12-4 and TRBJ1-2; D is perhaps TRBD1 (5 bases). Trimming removed 4 bases at V and 8 bases at J, with 14 bases between. The CDR3 spans 13 residues. In nucleotides, the CDR3 is TGTGCCAGCAGTTCGGGGCTTCGTATGGGCTACACCTTC. It yields the protein CASSSGLRMGYTF.

The V call is TRBV6-6, the J call TRBJ2-7; the D gene is possibly TRBD2 (6 bases). This CDR3 comprises 12 residues. CDR1 is MNHNY and CDR2 is SVGAGI in the germline V gene (reference sequence). Between the trimmed V and J ends, which lost 0 bases and 6 bases, there was a span of 6 bases. The CDR3 spells CASSYSGGEQYF. As DNA, the CDR3 is TGTGCCAGCAGTTACTCCGGGGGCGAGCAGTACTTC.

The gene calls are TRBV7-9 and TRBJ1-1, with unresolved D. Germline V lookup: CDR1 SEHNR, CDR2 FQNEAQ (reference sequence). V was trimmed by 1 base and J by 5 bases, leaving 8 bases between them. The CDR3 covers 13 residues. CDR3 region: CASSLDRRTEAFF. CDR3 coding DNA: TGTGCCAGCAGCTTAGACCGTCGGACTGAAGCTTTCTTT.

A few counts support this clonotype. The chain couples TRBV7-6 to TRBJ2-7; 7 bases align to TRBD2. Germline values: CDR1 SGHVS, CDR2 FNYEAQ. With 0 bases clipped from V and 4 bases from J, the junction kept 9 bases outside the gene matches. This CDR3 spans 16 amino acids. The DNA for the CDR3 is TGTGCCAGCAGCTTAGCGTCAGCTGGCGGGGGATACGAGCAGTACTTC. Translation gives CASSLASAGGGYEQYF. The variable domain in full, with the rest retrieved from reference TRBV7-6 and TRBJ2-7, is GAGVSQSPRYKVTKRGQDVALRCDPISGHVSLYWYRQALGQGPEFLTYFNYEAQQDKSGLPNDRFSAERPEGSISTLTIQRTEQRDSAMYRCASSLASAGGGYEQYFGPGTRLTVT.

V is TRBV12-3 or TRBV12-4 and J is TRBJ2-6; TRBD2 matches at 11 bases. The CDR3 length is 19 residues. J gave up 4 bases and V 6 bases, and 14 bases lay outside the gene matches. The CDR3 sequence is CASSISLAGGFAGANVLTF. The CDR3 DNA sequence: TGTGCCAGCAGCATATCCTTAGCGGGAGGGTTTGCCGGGGCCAACGTCCTGACTTTC.

In its sample, this clonotype was seen a few times. The chain joins TRBV28 to TRBJ2-7; possible D gene TRBD1, 6 bases. The germline V and J ends were trimmed by 6 bases and 2 bases, with 14 bases remaining between them. The germline V gene encodes CDR1 MDHEN and CDR2 SYDVKM. The CDR3 contains 14 residues. The CDR3 spells CASSLRGGTYEQYF. DNA for the CDR3: TGTGCCAGCAGCCTTAGAGGGGGTACCTACGAGCAGTACTTC.

This clonotype was recorded at least ten times. The chain carries TRBV11-2 and TRBJ1-5; D is unclear. CDR3 size: 12 residues. CDR1 SGHAT and CDR2 FQNNGV come from the germline V gene. V shed 5 bases and J shed 2 bases, with 4 bases lying between them. The CDR3 region has the DNA TGTGCCAGCAGCCTAGGCAATCAGCCCCAGCATTTT. As protein: CASSLGNQPQHF.

The chain has TRBV3-1 and TRBJ1-2, with D unresolved. V was cut by 7 bases and J by 4 bases, with 7 bases left in between. The CDR3 runs 11 residues. CDR1 and CDR2 from the germline V gene are LGHDT and YNNKEL (reference sequence). This CDR3 reads CASTSFYGYTF. The CDR3 bases are TGTGCCAGCACTTCCTTCTATGGCTACACCTTC. The complete variable domain, with remaining parts taken from reference TRBV3-1 and TRBJ1-2, reads DTAVSQTPKYLVTQMGNDKSIKCEQNLGHDTMYWYKQDSKKFLKIMFSYNNKELIINETVPNRFSPKSPDKAHLNLHINSLELGDSAVYFCASTSFYGYTFGSGTRLTVV.

This clonotype appeared once. This CDR3 fails to terminate in the conserved phenylalanine or tryptophan, so it likely reflects a read error. The CDR3 region is CASSFEGTSVNEQYL. Here the CDR3 DNA reads TGTGCCAGCAGCTTCGAAGGGACTAGCGTTAACGAGCAGTACCTC. This sequence joins TRBV7-9 and TRBJ2-7; the match to TRBD2 covers 10 bases. V lost 3 bases, J lost 5 bases, and 7 bases stayed unmatched. The germline CDR1 and CDR2 sequences are SEHNR and FQNEAQ (reference sequence). The CDR3 has 15 amino acids.

This clonotype was recorded at least ten times. This chain connects TRBV27 to TRBJ2-7, with D uncertain. The CDR3 extends over 14 amino acids. Trimming shortened V by 3 bases and J by 4 bases, and 13 bases separated the two germline ends. Germline lookup yields CDR1 MNHEY and CDR2 SMNVEV (reference sequence). CDR3 sequence reads: CASSLSGIMYEQYF. The CDR3 coding sequence is TGTGCCAGCAGTTTGTCGGGCATCATGTACGAGCAGTACTTC.

This clonotype appeared a few times. The rearrangement uses TRBV4-3 and TRBJ2-4; the D gene could be TRBD1 or TRBD2 (5 bases each). Between the trimmed V and J ends, which lost 1 base and 3 bases, there was a span of 16 bases. Germline CDR1 LGHNA, CDR2 YSLEER. The CDR3 totals 17 residues. CDR3 in amino acids: CASSQVPRGSDKNIQYF. The CDR3, as DNA: TGCGCCAGCAGCCAAGTCCCGAGGGGCTCGGACAAAAACATTCAGTACTTC.

This clonotype was counted between two and nine times. The rearrangement links TRBV6-2 or TRBV6-3 to TRBJ2-1; D gene unclear. CDR1 and CDR2 from the germline V gene are MNHEY and SVGEGT. The CDR3 covers 12 residues. With 6 bases removed from V and 6 bases from J, the gap between germline ends came to 9 bases. The CDR3 is CASRIDSNEQFF. DNA for the CDR3: TGTGCCAGCAGAATCGACTCCAATGAGCAGTTCTTC.

This clonotype was found a few times. V is TRBV20-1 and J is TRBJ1-5, with 7 bases matching TRBD1. Trimming took 7 bases from V and 0 from J; bases not matched to a gene: 15. CDR1 and CDR2 from the germline V gene are DFQATT and SNEGSKA (reference sequence). The CDR3 contains 17 residues. DNA of the CDR3: TGCAGTGTTCTCGGGACAGACCTACCCTTTAGCAATCAGCCCCAGCATTTT. Translating gives CSVLGTDLPFSNQPQHF.

This clonotype was seen a few times. This sequence joins TRBV18 and TRBJ1-1, with D possibly being TRBD1 (5 bases). The CDR3 sequence is 13 residues long. Trimming stripped 4 bases from V and 4 bases from J, with 10 bases between. The germline V gene has CDR1 KGHSH and CDR2 LQKENI. For the CDR3, the DNA is TGTGCCAGCTCACGGGCCGGGGGCACTGAAGCTTTCTTT. This encodes CASSRAGGTEAFF. The full variable domain, its missing parts supplied by reference TRBV18 and TRBJ1-1, is NAGVMQNPRHLVRRRGQEARLRCSPMKGHSHVYWYRQLPEEGLKFMVYLQKENIIDESGMPKERFSAEFPKEGPSILRIQQVVRGDSAAYFCASSRAGGTEAFFGQGTRLTVV.